The sequence of this TCR beta chain was determined in a study of blood T cell repertoires in COVID-19 (dated by TCRdb to 2020 to 2021). A note on the overall study: Samples from collaborators originated in the United States, Italy and Spain and spanned both the acute and convalescent phases of COVID-19. Sample metadata almost always included a de-identified subject ID, COVID-19 status, age in years and sex. A freely available public database, intended as a resource for researchers studying the immune response to SARS-CoV-2, is where the repertoires were released. HLA class I and class II types, where available, came from metadata supplied by the sample provider rather than from assay-based typing. The material from the prospective study consisted of cDNA or gDNA derived from T cells, B-cell-depleted T cells, or PBMCs. Deeply sampled blood TCRbeta repertoires from subjects exposed to, actively infected with, or recovered from COVID-19 were included in the dataset. The samples were drawn from two sources: the first 160 participants of the ongoing ImmuneRACE study, and 1,200 or so subjects contributed by 6 global collaborators. Here is what the overall study found, with its caveats: How much clinical and demographic metadata was included differed by source and by participant, and the metadata was provided uncurated.

One collaborating source in Seattle enrolled patients while the patients were actively infected and followed the patients over time throughout the course of disease. Whole blood was collected in K2EDTA tubes by collaborating institutions according to the institutions' own protocols. Collaborator samples were shipped for TCRbeta analysis as frozen whole blood, isolated PBMCs, or DNA extracted from either sample type. The immunoSEQ Assay, a bias-controlled multiplex PCR, was used to amplify TCRbeta CDR3 regions from genomic DNA. Turning to the authors' computational methods: Nucleated cell counts per sample were estimated from amplification of reference gene primers within the assay. To quantify the absolute abundance of each unique TCRbeta CDR3 rearrangement, sequence reads were collapsed and filtered. For each sample, productive Simpson clonality was calculated as the square root of Simpson's diversity index across productive rearrangements. Sourced from immuneACCESS, this table was stored by TCRdb with only in-frame sequences that have V and J called. A share of the clones is absent; for the studies checked, an unresolved V gene accounts for under half, and the remainder has no known explanation. V, J and clone size derive from that table, while D and trimming were established from the DNA sequence. The sample data list 300,000 to 450,000 clones, and 87% of these were observed just once. Of the sample, approximately 2.5% falls within the top ten clones.

CDR1 and CDR2 (SGHDT, YYEEEE) derive from the germline V gene. The CDR3 sequence holds 15 residues, the cysteine and phenylalanine included. Here the CDR3 DNA is all that survives: 45 bases in frame from base 1. Clipping removes 0 bases from V and 6 bases from J, with 4 as the unmatched junction base count. Worth noting for this clone: Its specific antigen is unknown. Per-base quality was not reported, and no clone a single base away is much larger than it.

The sequence came from a woman aged 60 to 75 with COVID-19, enrolled during active disease. The sequenced sample was peripheral blood. The chain is encoded by TRBV5-6 joined to TRBJ1-5; TRBD1 agrees with 9 junctional bases. The nucleotides are TGTGCCAGCAGCTTGGCCGGGACAGGGAGTCAGCCCCAGCATTTT. It translates to CASSLAGTGSQPQHF.